Below, 17 T cell receptor beta chains from the same sample are listed, as sequenced in a study of CD8 T cells in ankylosing spondylitis. TCRdb fed the 5' RACE reads into MiXCR, producing one record per CDR3 protein. Found here are 200,000 to 250,000 distinct CDR3 sequences, 10% of them singletons; the top ten hold 2% to 3%. Sequenced sample: blood, either unsorted or a sorted T cell fraction (not recorded which). Receptor source: a male donor with ankylosing spondylitis or in good health (not recorded which).

This clonotype was found many times. The J gene is TRBJ1-5, the V gene TRBV30; TRBD1 agrees at 8 bases. The germline CDR1 and CDR2 sequences are GTSNPN and SVGIG (reference sequence). The CDR3 consists of 14 residues. V lost 5 bases, J lost 2 bases, and 5 bases stayed unmatched. CDR3 loop: CAWEPDRGNQPQHF. The DNA of the CDR3 is TGTGCCTGGGAACCGGACAGGGGCAATCAGCCCCAGCATTTT.

The V call is TRBV21-1, the J call TRBJ2-7. TRBV21-1 is listed as a pseudogene. This CDR3 region has 10 residues. The CDR3 spells CASSKPEQYF. In nucleotides, the CDR3 is TGTGCCAGCAGCAAGCCGGAGCAGTACTTC.

There are many counts of this clonotype. This chain connects TRBV4-1 to TRBJ2-1; D possibly uses TRBD1 or TRBD2 (5 bases each). CDR3 length: 15 residues. Trimming removed 0 bases at V and 6 bases at J, with 12 bases between. CDR1 and CDR2 from the germline V gene are MGHRA and YSYEKL. The CDR3 region is CASSQEGTPINEQFF. The CDR3 DNA follows: TGCGCCAGCAGCCAAGAAGGGACGCCTATCAATGAGCAGTTCTTC.

The chain is built from TRBV6-1 and TRBJ1-1; D remains unclear. Germline V gives CDR1 MNHNS, CDR2 SASEGT. This CDR3 contains 14 residues. V lost 2 bases, J lost 5 bases, and 12 bases lay in between. The CDR3 DNA sequence: TGTGCCAGCAGTGAAATAGGGTCGGGGACTGAAGCTTTCTTT. Encoded protein: CASSEIGSGTEAFF.

Many counts were recorded for this clonotype. The chain uses TRBV29-1 and TRBJ1-2, with D hard to call. The germline V gene has CDR1 SQVTM and CDR2 ANQGSEA. This CDR3 has 15 amino acids. The V and J ends lost 6 bases and 3 bases respectively, with 20 bases between them. The CDR3: CSVHAPRRPYYGYTF. The CDR3 region has the DNA TGCAGCGTGCACGCGCCTCGACGCCCTTACTATGGCTACACCTTC.

This clonotype was recorded at least ten times. The chain links TRBV7-9 to TRBJ1-1; D gene uncertain. Looked up from germline, CDR1 is SEHNR and CDR2 is FQNEAQ (reference sequence). V was cut by 3 bases and J by 0 bases, with 8 bases left in between. This CDR3 comprises 14 residues. CDR3 in amino acids: CASSFEGMNTEAFF. CDR3 nucleotides: TGTGCCAGCAGCTTCGAGGGTATGAACACTGAAGCTTTCTTT.

The table lists this clonotype with many counts. The rearrangement joins TRBV11-1 to TRBJ2-7; 11 bases fit TRBD2. CDR3 size: 15 residues. V shed 4 bases and J 6 bases; nucleotides not matched to a gene: 8. Germline-derived CDR1 and CDR2 are SGHAT and FQDESV (reference sequence). The CDR3 DNA reads as TGTGCCAGCAGCTCCTTTCTAGCGGGAGGAGGCGAGCAGTACTTC. Translation gives CASSSFLAGGGEQYF. Using reference TRBV11-1 and TRBJ2-7 for the parts outside the CDR3, the full variable domain is EAEVAQSPRYKITEKSQAVAFWCDPISGHATLYWYRQILGQGPELLVQFQDESVVDDSQLPKDRFSAERLKGVDSTLKIQPAELGDSAMYLCASSSFLAGGGEQYFGPGTRLTVT.

The V gene is TRBV21-1, the J gene TRBJ2-2; TRBD1 is the table's D call, not checked against the DNA. TRBV21-1 is tagged as a pseudogene. This CDR3 has 14 amino acids. CDR3 loop: CASSRDSITGELFF. The CDR3 DNA reads TGTGCCAGCAGCAGGGACAGCATAACCGGGGAGCTGTTTTTT.

This clonotype was seen a handful of times. The V gene is TRBV5-1, the J gene TRBJ2-7, with 8 bases lining up with TRBD1. Germline-derived CDR1 and CDR2 are SGHRS and YFSETQ. The CDR3 totals 14 residues. After removal of 3 bases from V and 6 bases from J, the junction contained 8 bases not matched to a gene. The CDR3 nucleotides are TGCGCCAGCAGCTCCGGGACAGGTCCTATCGAGCAGTACTTC. Residues: CASSSGTGPIEQYF.

The sample holds a few counts of this clonotype. The chain carries TRBV5-4 and TRBJ2-3; possible D gene TRBD2, 5 bases. Germline CDR1 SGHNT, CDR2 YYREEE (reference sequence). V was shortened by 4 bases and J by 2 bases, with 14 bases between the two germline ends. There are 15 residues in the CDR3. CDR3 region: CASSPPSGLTDTQYF. DNA of the CDR3: TGTGCCAGCAGCCCTCCCAGCGGCCTCACAGATACGCAGTATTTT.

In its sample, this clonotype was seen many times. The gene calls are TRBV14 and TRBJ2-4; 9 bases agree with TRBD1. There are 17 residues in the CDR3. J gave up 1 base and V 1 base, and 5 bases lay outside the gene matches. Per germline, CDR1 SGHDN and CDR2 FVKESK. CDR3 bases: TGTGCCAGCAGCCAAGGGACAGGGGTAGGGGCCAAAAACATTCAGTACTTC. Its translation is CASSQGTGVGAKNIQYF.

This clonotype came up many times. The V call is TRBV20-1, the J call TRBJ2-3, with D possibly being TRBD2 (6 bases). This CDR3 contains 15 residues. Germline V gene sequence: CDR1 DFQATT, CDR2 SNEGSKA (reference sequence). V dropped 6 bases and J dropped 2 bases, with 18 bases sitting between them. The CDR3 is CSADIAEGYTDTQYF. In DNA, the CDR3 is TGCAGTGCCGATATAGCGGAGGGGTACACAGATACGCAGTATTTT.

This clonotype was counted at least ten times. The chain joins TRBV9 to TRBJ2-1; a possible D gene is TRBD2 (5 bases). The CDR3 contains 15 residues. Germline loops: CDR1 SGDLS, CDR2 YYNGEE. V was trimmed by 3 bases and J by 0 bases, leaving 10 bases between them. The CDR3 reads CASSAGRSSYNEQFF. CDR3 in DNA: TGTGCCAGCAGCGCGGGAAGAAGCTCCTACAATGAGCAGTTCTTC.

This clonotype was counted at least ten times. The gene calls are TRBV5-1 and TRBJ1-5; unclear D gene. V was cut by 1 base and J by 2 bases, with 7 bases left in between. Germline values: CDR1 SGHRS, CDR2 YFSETQ. The length of the CDR3 is 14 residues. The CDR3 protein is CASSLTQRNQPQHF. The DNA for the CDR3 is TGCGCCAGCAGCTTGACACAGCGCAATCAGCCCCAGCATTTT.

This clonotype was detected many times. For the CDR3, the DNA is TGTGCCAGCAGCCAAGGGACTAGCGGGGGCTTGGAGCAGTTCTTC. Translation: CASSQGTSGGLEQFF. The chain links TRBV6-1 to TRBJ2-1, with 14 nucleotides matching TRBD2. Germline V lookup: CDR1 MNHNS, CDR2 SASEGT. The CDR3 has 15 residues. V shed 6 bases, J shed 10 bases, and the junction held 8 bases outside the gene matches.

J is TRBJ1-2 and V is TRBV29-1; 10 bases map to TRBD1. The CDR3 loop spans 15 amino acids. The trim removed 8 bases at V and 5 bases at J, leaving 14 bases unmatched. Germline CDR1 SQVTM, CDR2 ANQGSEA. The CDR3 DNA sequence: TGCAGCACCGACCTGGACAGGGGGTATGGTTATGGCTACACCTTC. Amino acid sequence: CSTDLDRGYGYGYTF.

This clonotype came up many times. The J gene is TRBJ1-1, the V gene TRBV25-1; no definite D call. Germline values: CDR1 MGHDK, CDR2 SYGVNS. With 0 bases removed from V and 10 bases from J, the gap between germline ends came to 15 bases. This CDR3 is built from 14 residues. The chain's CDR3 is CASSEYTEWTGAFF. CDR3 nucleotide sequence: TGTGCCAGCAGTGAATATACCGAGTGGACGGGAGCTTTCTTT.